This T cell receptor beta chain was captured by sequencing in a study of T cells after posttransplantation cyclophosphamide. Overall study findings and caveats: Recipient CMV seropositivity and CMV reactivation strongly tracked TRB clonality.

Germline V CDR1 and CDR2: WNHNN, SYGVQD (reference sequence). The V and J ends lost 9 bases and 3 bases respectively, with 29 bases between them. The CDR3 length is 18 residues. This clone was picked up many times. Its antigen is still unknown. Clones were sequenced by immunoSEQ multiplex PCR, and TCRdb holds only the in-frame ones, with some missing. The repertoire consists of about 39,000 clones, none detected only once. The chain has TRBV10-1 and TRBJ1-1, with D maybe TRBD1 (6 bases). Input material: PBMCs. The receptor's source is a woman aged 45-65 years in good health and a related stem cell transplant donor. CDR3 nucleotides: TGCGCCAGTGTTCGGACAGACTCTGTCGGAAATGAGTACACTGAAGCTTTCTTT. Protein product: CASVRTDSVGNEYTEAFF.